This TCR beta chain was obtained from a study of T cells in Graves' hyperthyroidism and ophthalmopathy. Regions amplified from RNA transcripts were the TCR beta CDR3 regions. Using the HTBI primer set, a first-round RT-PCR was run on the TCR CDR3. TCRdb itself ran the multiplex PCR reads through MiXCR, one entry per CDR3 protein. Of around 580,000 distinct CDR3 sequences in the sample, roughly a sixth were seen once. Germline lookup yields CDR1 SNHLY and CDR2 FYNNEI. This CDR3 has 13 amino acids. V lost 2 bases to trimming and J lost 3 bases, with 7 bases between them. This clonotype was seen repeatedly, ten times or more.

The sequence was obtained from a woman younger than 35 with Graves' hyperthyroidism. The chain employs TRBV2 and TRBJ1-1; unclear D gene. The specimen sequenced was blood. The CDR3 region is CASSERRDTEAFF. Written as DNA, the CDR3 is TGTGCCAGCAGTGAACGCCGGGACACTGAAGCTTTCTTT.